The sample holds one count of the clone carrying this T cell receptor (beta chain). Germline CDR1 MGHDK, CDR2 SYGVNS. The CDR3 loop spans 12 amino acids. Trimming took 1 base from V and 16 from J; bases not matched to a gene: 4. CD8+ and CD4+ T cells circulating in blood were sequenced for TCR beta. This entry is derived from a study of CD8 T cells in Susac syndrome. RNA amounts of roughly 0.5 to 1 ug underwent reverse transcription with random hexamers. TCRdb reprocessed the immunoSEQ multiplex PCR reads with MiXCR, giving one entry per CDR3 protein. The profile shows 150,000 to 180,000 distinct CDR3 sequences, over 95% of them singletons.

The sequence was collected from a human donor with multiple sclerosis. The material sequenced was CD8+ T cells from PBMCs. The chain carries TRBV25-1 and TRBJ1-6; 7 bases line up with TRBD1. In nucleotides, the CDR3 is TGTGCCAGCAGTGAATGGGGACAGAAGCTCCACTTT. Amino acids: CASSEWGQKLHF.